Listed below are T cell receptor beta chains from one sample, sequenced in a study of CD8 T cells in ankylosing spondylitis. TCRdb fed the 5' RACE reads into MiXCR, producing one record per CDR3 protein. Among roughly 180,000 distinct CDR3 sequences listed, around a tenth were seen once. Sequencing was carried out using blood, either unsorted or a sorted T cell fraction (not recorded which). The receptors were sampled from a male donor with ankylosing spondylitis or in good health (not recorded which). Each CDR3 is given without its conserved first and last residue. Rows may omit the clone size; those that give it use once, few, many or a size class.

j_call: TRBJ2-7; clone_size: many; v_call: TRBV29-1; cdr3_aa: SVEETGGSYEQY
j_call: TRBJ1-5; clone_size: -; v_call: TRBV6-2/TRBV6-3; cdr3_aa: ASSYSGSQPQH
j_call: TRBJ2-5; clone_size: many; v_call: TRBV15; cdr3_aa: ATSATGEETQY
j_call: TRBJ2-3; clone_size: few; v_call: TRBV11-3; cdr3_aa: ASSRRSFGDTQY
j_call: TRBJ2-7; clone_size: few; v_call: TRBV28; cdr3_aa: ASSSYGTLYEQY
j_call: TRBJ1-1; clone_size: -; v_call: TRBV7-9; cdr3_aa: VSRRVGNTEAF
j_call: TRBJ2-1; clone_size: -; v_call: TRBV12-3/TRBV12-4; cdr3_aa: ASSLGREGDSEF
j_call: TRBJ2-1; clone_size: few; v_call: TRBV29-1; cdr3_aa: SVGGGKGYDEQF
j_call: TRBJ1-1; clone_size: many; v_call: TRBV5-1; cdr3_aa: ASSEGQGGTEAF
j_call: TRBJ2-7; clone_size: many; v_call: TRBV20-1; cdr3_aa: SAREVYEQY
j_call: TRBJ2-1; clone_size: many; v_call: TRBV20-1; cdr3_aa: SARDLDRGWDNEQF
j_call: TRBJ2-6; clone_size: -; v_call: TRBV25-1; cdr3_aa: ASSGESPGANVLT
j_call: TRBJ2-7; clone_size: -; v_call: TRBV5-1; cdr3_aa: ASSLGSGLAGEGTYEQY
j_call: TRBJ2-1; clone_size: many; v_call: TRBV5-1; cdr3_aa: ASSPDFSGNEQF
j_call: TRBJ1-5; clone_size: -; v_call: TRBV19; cdr3_aa: ASMSLDSHDQPQH
j_call: TRBJ2-1; clone_size: many; v_call: TRBV5-1; cdr3_aa: ASSLPSSNEQF
j_call: TRBJ2-3; clone_size: many; v_call: TRBV6-2/TRBV6-3; cdr3_aa: ASSGFLAGAQY
j_call: TRBJ1-1; clone_size: many; v_call: TRBV5-1; cdr3_aa: ASNLQGNTEAF
j_call: TRBJ1-5; clone_size: few; v_call: TRBV12-3/TRBV12-4; cdr3_aa: ASSYQGDQPQH
j_call: TRBJ2-3; clone_size: few; v_call: TRBV14; cdr3_aa: ASSASGRRTDTQY
j_call: TRBJ1-5; clone_size: many; v_call: TRBV7-2; cdr3_aa: ASSLQGNSNQPQH
j_call: TRBJ2-3; clone_size: many; v_call: TRBV10-3; cdr3_aa: AISEIRGATDTQY
j_call: TRBJ2-1; clone_size: many; v_call: TRBV24-1; cdr3_aa: ATSDSRHSPNEQF
j_call: TRBJ1-5; clone_size: many; v_call: TRBV12-3/TRBV12-4; cdr3_aa: ASSFTTGDNQPQH
j_call: TRBJ2-1; clone_size: -; v_call: TRBV11-2; cdr3_aa: ASSLTSGTDNEQF
j_call: TRBJ2-7; clone_size: many; v_call: TRBV12-3/TRBV12-4; cdr3_aa: ASSKEGSVAEQY
j_call: TRBJ2-2; clone_size: -; v_call: TRBV7-2; cdr3_aa: ASSTRLAGTGELF
j_call: TRBJ2-1; clone_size: few; v_call: TRBV7-2; cdr3_aa: ASSLTSGSLSYNEQF